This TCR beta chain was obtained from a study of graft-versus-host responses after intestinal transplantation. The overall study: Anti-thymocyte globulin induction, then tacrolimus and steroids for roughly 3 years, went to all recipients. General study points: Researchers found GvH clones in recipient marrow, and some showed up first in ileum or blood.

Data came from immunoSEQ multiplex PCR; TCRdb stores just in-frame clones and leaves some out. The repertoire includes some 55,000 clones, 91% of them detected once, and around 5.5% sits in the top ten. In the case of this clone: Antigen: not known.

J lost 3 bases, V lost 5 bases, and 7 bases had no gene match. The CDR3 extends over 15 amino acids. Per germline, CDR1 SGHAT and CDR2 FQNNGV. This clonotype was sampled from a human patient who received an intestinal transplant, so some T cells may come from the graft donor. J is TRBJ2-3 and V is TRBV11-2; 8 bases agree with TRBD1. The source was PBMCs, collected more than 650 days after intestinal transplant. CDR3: CASSPYRGETDTQYF. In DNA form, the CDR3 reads TGTGCCAGCAGCCCATACAGGGGGGAGACAGATACGCAGTATTTT.